This T cell receptor (beta chain) was profiled in a study of T cells in Graves' hyperthyroidism and ophthalmopathy. V lost 10 bases and J lost 3, with 12 bases in between. Per germline, CDR1 ENHRY and CDR2 SYGVKD. The CDR3 consists of 13 residues. Amplification of TCR beta CDR3 regions used RNA as the template. The TCR CDR3 first-round RT-PCR relied on the HTBI primer set. TCRdb processed the multiplex PCR reads anew with MiXCR; each CDR3 protein has one entry. The sample consists of roughly 580,000 distinct CDR3 sequences, about 45% of them appearing once. The study, taken as a whole, reports: Most thyroid clonotypes expanded above 0.001 were also detected in blood.

This clonotype was seen more than once but under ten times. Its antigen is unknown. The clonotype was recovered from a woman under 30 with Graves' hyperthyroidism. The chain carries TRBV10-3 and TRBJ2-2; D may be TRBD2 (6 bases). Input material: peripheral blood or thyroid tissue (not recorded which). In DNA form, the CDR3 reads TGTGCCAGCATCCGGGAGTACACCGGGGAGCTGTTTTTT. It yields the protein CASIREYTGELFF.